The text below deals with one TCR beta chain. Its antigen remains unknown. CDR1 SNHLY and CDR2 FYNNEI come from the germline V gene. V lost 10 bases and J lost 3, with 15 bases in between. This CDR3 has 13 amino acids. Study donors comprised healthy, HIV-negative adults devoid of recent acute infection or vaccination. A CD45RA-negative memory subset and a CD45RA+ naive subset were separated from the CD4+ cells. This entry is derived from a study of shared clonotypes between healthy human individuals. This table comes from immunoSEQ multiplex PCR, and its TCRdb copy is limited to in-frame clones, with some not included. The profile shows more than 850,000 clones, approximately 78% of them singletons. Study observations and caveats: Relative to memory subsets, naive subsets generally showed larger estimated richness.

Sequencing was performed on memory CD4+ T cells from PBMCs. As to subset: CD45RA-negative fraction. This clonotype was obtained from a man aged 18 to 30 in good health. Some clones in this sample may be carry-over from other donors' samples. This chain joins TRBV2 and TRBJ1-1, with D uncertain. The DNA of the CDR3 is TGTGCCATAGTTCTCGTTGTCGACACTGAAGCTTTCTTT. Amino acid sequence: CAIVLVVDTEAFF.